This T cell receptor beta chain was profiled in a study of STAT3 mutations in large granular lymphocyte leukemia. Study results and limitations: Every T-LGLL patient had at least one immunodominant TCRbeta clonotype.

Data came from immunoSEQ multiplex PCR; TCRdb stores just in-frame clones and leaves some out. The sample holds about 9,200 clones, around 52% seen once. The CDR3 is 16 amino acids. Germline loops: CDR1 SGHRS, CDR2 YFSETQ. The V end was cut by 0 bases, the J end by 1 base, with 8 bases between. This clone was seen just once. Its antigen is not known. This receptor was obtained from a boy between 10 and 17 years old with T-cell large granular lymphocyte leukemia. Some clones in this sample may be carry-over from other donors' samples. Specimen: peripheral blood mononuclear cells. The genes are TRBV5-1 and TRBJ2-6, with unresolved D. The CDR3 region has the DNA TGCGCCAGCAGCTTGGACCTCCGATCTGGGGCCAACGTCCTGACTTTC. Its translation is CASSLDLRSGANVLTF.